The 32 T cell receptor beta chains presented below share a single source sample, sequenced in a study of T cell changes during pregnancy in multiple sclerosis. Sequencing used immunoSEQ multiplex PCR; TCRdb keeps in-frame clones, though not all of them. Of more than 65,000 clones in the sample, around 90% were seen once. The source material was peripheral blood, sampled in the first trimester of pregnancy. These receptors were obtained from a female donor with multiple sclerosis, enrolled in a pregnancy study.

This clone was counted a single time. This chain uses TRBV5-1 with TRBJ1-1; D might be TRBD1 (5 bases). This CDR3 has 13 residues. In germline, CDR1 is SGHRS, CDR2 YFSETQ. Trimming pared 0 bases from V and 11 bases from J, leaving 14 bases between. The CDR3 nucleotides read TGCGCCAGCAGCTTGGTCGGGGGATTTGGGGCTTTCTTT. Residues: CASSLVGGFGAFF.

This chain links TRBV7-9 with TRBJ2-2, with TRBD2 identical over 9 bases. The CDR3 extends over 17 amino acids. CDR1 is SEHNR and CDR2 is FQNEAQ in the germline V gene (reference sequence). The trim removed 5 bases at V and 0 bases at J, leaving 7 bases unmatched. The CDR3 DNA sequence: TGTGCCAGCAGCCACCCTAGCGGGGTGTCGAACACCGGGGAGCTGTTTTTT. Encoded protein: CASSHPSGVSNTGELFF.

The gene calls are TRBV5-1 and TRBJ2-3, with D maybe TRBD1 (7 bases). This CDR3 region has 17 residues. Germline CDR1 SGHRS, CDR2 YFSETQ. The ends were cut back, 4 bases at V and 6 bases at J, with 24 bases in the middle. The CDR3 spells CASSPVGAGQPKDTQYF. The CDR3 nucleotides are TGCGCCAGCAGCCCGGTTGGGGCGGGACAGCCGAAGGATACGCAGTATTTT.

The chain employs TRBV2 and TRBJ1-1; D gene unclear. CDR3 length: 14 residues. V dropped 6 bases and J dropped 1 base, with 12 bases sitting between them. CDR1 and CDR2 (germline): SNHLY, FYNNEI. CDR3 amino acids: CASSKNSPNTEAFF. In DNA form, the CDR3 reads TGTGCCAGCAGCAAGAACTCACCGAACACTGAAGCTTTCTTT.

The chain has TRBV18 and TRBJ2-3; a possible D gene is TRBD1 (6 bases). The CDR3 is 14 residues long. Germline V gives CDR1 KGHSH, CDR2 LQKENI. V lost 4 bases to trimming and J lost 3 bases, with 11 bases between them. The CDR3 nucleotides are TGTGCCAGCTCACGGGACAAATTAACAGATACGCAGTATTTT. Amino acids: CASSRDKLTDTQYF.

This rearrangement joins TRBV28 to TRBJ2-2, with 8 bases fitting TRBD1. V dropped 7 bases and J dropped 6; count of bases not matched to a gene: 10. The CDR3 is 15 residues long. Germline V gene data show CDR1 as MDHEN and CDR2 as SYDVKM. The CDR3 sequence: CASTTLRGLPGELFF. For the CDR3, the DNA is TGTGCCAGCACCACACTCAGGGGGCTTCCCGGGGAGCTGTTTTTT.

V is TRBV28 and J is TRBJ2-7, with TRBD2 identical over 10 bases. The CDR3 has 15 residues. Germline V gene data show CDR1 as MDHEN and CDR2 as SYDVKM. J gave up 2 bases and V 5 bases, and 6 bases lay outside the gene matches. CDR3 sequence (DNA): TGTGCCAGCAGTCTAGCGGGAGACCTCACCTACGAGCAGTACTTC. It encodes CASSLAGDLTYEQYF. The full variable domain, completed using reference TRBV28 and TRBJ2-7, is DVKVTQSSRYLVKRTGEKVFLECVQDMDHENMFWYRQDPGLGLRLIYFSYDVKMKEKGDIPEGYSVSREKKERFSLILESASTNQTSMYLCASSLAGDLTYEQYFGPGTRLTVT.

This clone has just one count. CDR3 coding DNA: TGTGCCAGCAGCCAAGACTTTACTAGCTCCTATAATTCACCCCTCCACTTT. This encodes CASSQDFTSSYNSPLHF. V and J are TRBV14 and TRBJ1-6; D is ambiguous. V lost 0 bases to trimming and J lost 0 bases, with 9 bases between them. CDR3 size: 17 residues. CDR1 SGHDN and CDR2 FVKESK come from the germline V gene.

The chain combines TRBV30 with TRBJ1-2; 9 bases are shared with TRBD1. V was pared by 3 bases and J by 5 bases, with 4 bases of the junction left unmatched. CDR3 length: 13 amino acids. The V gene's germline CDR1 is GTSNPN and CDR2 SVGIG (reference sequence). The CDR3 coding sequence is TGTGCCTGGAGGTGGGGACAGGGATATGGCTACACCTTC. Amino acids: CAWRWGQGYGYTF. Variable domain in full (rest from reference TRBV30 and TRBJ1-2): SQTIHQWPATLVQPVGSPLSLECTVEGTSNPNLYWYRQAAGRGLQLLFYSVGIGQISSEVPQNLSASRPQDRQFILSSKKLLLSDSGFYLCAWRWGQGYGYTFGSGTRLTVV.

In this sample, this clone turned up once. The chain uses TRBV6-5 and TRBJ1-2; 7 bases are a match to TRBD1. There are 14 residues in the CDR3. The germline V gene has CDR1 MNHEY and CDR2 SVGAGI. The trim removed 2 bases at V and 7 bases at J, leaving 7 bases unmatched. CDR3 sequence reads: CASSYLTGDGGYTF. The CDR3 region has the DNA TGTGCCAGCAGTTACCTCACAGGGGATGGTGGCTACACCTTC.

This chain connects TRBV6-1 to TRBJ1-4; no reliable D call. The V end lost 6 bases, the J end lost 8 bases, and 13 bases lay between the germline ends. This CDR3 contains 13 residues. Germline CDR1 and CDR2: MNHNS and SASEGT. CDR3 DNA: TGTGCCAGCAGCGAGAACTTAGAGGAAAAACTGTTTTTT. This translates into CASSENLEEKLFF.

CDR3 sequence reads: CASSTQTYEQYF. The CDR3 DNA sequence: TGTGCCAGCAGTACACAGACCTACGAGCAGTACTTC. The chain is built from TRBV13 and TRBJ2-7; D ambiguous. Trimming cost V 6 bases and J 2 bases, with 8 bases left between them. The CDR3 is made up of 12 amino acids. Germline lookup yields CDR1 PRHDT and CDR2 FYEKMQ (reference sequence).

Here the CDR3 reads CASSPPRRGDQETQYF. For the CDR3, the DNA is TGTGCCAGCTCACCACCAAGGCGGGGGGATCAAGAGACCCAGTACTTC. The rearrangement uses TRBV18 and TRBJ2-5; 8 positions match TRBD2. V shed 0 bases, J shed 2 bases, and the junction held 5 bases outside the gene matches. The CDR3 extends over 16 amino acids. Germline V gene lookup returns CDR1 KGHSH and CDR2 LQKENI. Full variable domain (missing parts from reference TRBV18 and TRBJ2-5): NAGVMQNPRHLVRRRGQEARLRCSPMKGHSHVYWYRQLPEEGLKFMVYLQKENIIDESGMPKERFSAEFPKEGPSILRIQQVVRGDSAAYFCASSPPRRGDQETQYFGPGTRLLVL.

V and J are TRBV30 and TRBJ1-5; unclear D gene. Trimming took 1 base from V and 3 from J, leaving 13 bases between them. Germline V gives CDR1 GTSNPN, CDR2 SVGIG (reference sequence). CDR3 length equals 15 residues. DNA for the CDR3: TGTGCCTGGAGTGGTCCTGGAGACTACAATCAGCCCCAGCATTTT. Its translation is CAWSGPGDYNQPQHF. Combining the CDR3 with reference TRBV30 and TRBJ1-5 gives the whole variable domain SQTIHQWPATLVQPVGSPLSLECTVEGTSNPNLYWYRQAAGRGLQLLFYSVGIGQISSEVPQNLSASRPQDRQFILSSKKLLLSDSGFYLCAWSGPGDYNQPQHFGDGTRLSIL.

The chain employs TRBV2 and TRBJ2-7; D might be TRBD2 (5 bases). CDR3 length: 12 amino acids. Looked up from germline, CDR1 is SNHLY and CDR2 is FYNNEI. Trimming took 6 bases from V and 2 from J, leaving 8 bases between them. CDR3 loop: CASRASPYEQYF. Here the CDR3 DNA reads TGTGCCAGCAGGGCTAGCCCCTACGAGCAGTACTTC.

V and J are TRBV7-7 and TRBJ2-1, with 8 bases fitting TRBD2. Trimming cost V 5 bases and J 6 bases; bases outside gene matches: 12. This CDR3 region has 16 residues. In germline, CDR1 is SSHAT, CDR2 FNYEAQ (reference sequence). CDR3: CASSPLGSGAANEQFF. CDR3 sequence (DNA): TGTGCCAGCAGCCCCCTCGGTAGCGGGGCGGCCAATGAGCAGTTCTTC.

This clone occurred once. This chain uses TRBV2 with TRBJ1-2; the D gene is possibly TRBD1 (5 bases). CDR1 SNHLY and CDR2 FYNNEI come from the germline V gene. This CDR3 spans 11 amino acids. Trimming removed 2 bases from V and 12 bases from J, with 10 bases in between. The CDR3 loop is CASSEWGGDTF. In DNA form, the CDR3 reads TGTGCCAGCAGTGAATGGGGGGGTGACACCTTC.

V gene TRBV18 combines with J gene TRBJ1-6; D is perhaps TRBD1 (5 bases). V lost 4 bases to trimming and J lost 3 bases, with 16 bases between them. This CDR3 region has 17 residues. Germline loops: CDR1 KGHSH, CDR2 LQKENI. CDR3 nucleotide sequence: TGTGCCAGCTCACGGGTGGGGCCAGGCGACTATAATTCACCCCTCCACTTT. It encodes CASSRVGPGDYNSPLHF.

This clone was seen only once. The chain uses TRBV30 and TRBJ1-2; D not certain. The CDR3 has 14 residues. The V gene's germline CDR1 is GTSNPN and CDR2 SVGIG (reference sequence). V was trimmed by 0 bases and J by 4 bases, leaving 12 bases between them. CDR3 sequence reads: CAWSVLSRSYGYTF. The CDR3, as DNA: TGTGCCTGGAGTGTACTATCCCGGAGCTATGGCTACACCTTC.

CDR3 residues: CASRGRTSGRAAYNEQFF. The CDR3 coding sequence is TGTGCCAGCAGGGGCCGGACTAGCGGGAGGGCCGCCTACAATGAGCAGTTCTTC. The chain uses TRBV5-4 and TRBJ2-1; 15 bases match TRBD2. Germline V CDR1 and CDR2: SGHNT, YYREEE (reference sequence). The length of the CDR3 is 18 residues. V lost 5 bases to trimming and J lost 2 bases; unmatched junction nucleotides: 8.

V gene TRBV28 combines with J gene TRBJ2-1, with D perhaps matching TRBD2 (5 bases). The CDR3 is made up of 13 amino acids. From germline, CDR1 is MDHEN and CDR2 SYDVKM. Between the trimmed V and J ends, which lost 6 bases and 7 bases, there was a span of 13 bases. In DNA form, the CDR3 reads TGTGCCAGCAGACTAGACCGAGGGAATGAGCAGTTCTTC. As protein: CASRLDRGNEQFF.

The V and J genes are TRBV28 and TRBJ1-5; 9 bases fit TRBD1. V shed 3 bases, J shed 2 bases, and the junction held 11 bases outside the gene matches. The length of the CDR3 is 18 residues. Looked up from germline, CDR1 is MDHEN and CDR2 is SYDVKM. This CDR3 is CASSLWGTGGFGNQPQHF. The CDR3 DNA reads as TGTGCCAGCAGTTTGTGGGGTACAGGGGGCTTTGGCAATCAGCCCCAGCATTTT.

The chain recombines TRBV11-3 with TRBJ2-3; the D is unclear. The V gene's germline CDR1 is SGHNT and CDR2 YENEEA. The V end was cut by 3 bases, the J end by 2 bases, with 9 bases between. CDR3 size: 14 residues. CDR3 loop: CASSFSGFTDTQYF. In DNA, the CDR3 is TGTGCCAGCAGCTTTTCAGGTTTCACAGATACGCAGTATTTT.

V and J are TRBV14 and TRBJ2-4; D is unclear. From germline, CDR1 is SGHDN and CDR2 FVKESK. This CDR3 has 16 residues. Trimming pared 1 base from V and 0 bases from J, leaving 10 bases between. The CDR3 sequence: CASSQGRVVAKNIQYF. The CDR3 DNA is TGTGCCAGCAGCCAAGGTCGGGTGGTAGCCAAAAACATTCAGTACTTC.

Written as DNA, the CDR3 is TGTGCCAGTAGTATATCGGGGACAGCACAAGAGACCCAGTACTTC. It translates to CASSISGTAQETQYF. The rearrangement joins TRBV19 to TRBJ2-5; 7 positions match TRBD1. CDR3 length: 15 residues. Germline values: CDR1 LNHDA, CDR2 SQIVND (reference sequence). V shed 2 bases and J 2 bases; nucleotides not matched to a gene: 5. Filled out from reference TRBV19 and TRBJ2-5, the complete variable domain reads DGGITQSPKYLFRKEGQNVTLSCEQNLNHDAMYWYRQDPGQGLRLIYYSQIVNDFQKGDIAEGYSVSREKKESFPLTVTSAQKNPTAFYLCASSISGTAQETQYFGPGTRLLVL.

This chain connects TRBV28 to TRBJ1-5; tentatively, D is TRBD1 (6 bases). Germline V gives CDR1 MDHEN, CDR2 SYDVKM. V was cut by 8 bases and J by 6 bases, with 17 bases left in between. The CDR3 runs to 14 residues. In nucleotides, the CDR3 is TGTGCCAGCGAAAAGGGGGGGGGTAGTCAGCCCCAGCATTTT. This codes for CASEKGGGSQPQHF.

The chain uses TRBV5-1 and TRBJ1-2; TRBD1 agrees at 7 bases. CDR3 length equals 16 residues. Germline assignment: CDR1 SGHRS and CDR2 YFSETQ. V lost 4 bases and J lost 0; bases outside the gene matches: 9. CDR3 nucleotides: TGCGCCAGCAGCGACAAAGGGACAGTCTCTAACTATGGCTACACCTTC. Translating it yields CASSDKGTVSNYGYTF. Full variable domain (missing parts from reference TRBV5-1 and TRBJ1-2): KAGVTQTPRYLIKTRGQQVTLSCSPISGHRSVSWYQQTPGQGLQFLFEYFSETQRNKGNFPGRFSGRQFSNSRSEMNVSTLELGDSALYLCASSDKGTVSNYGYTFGSGTRLTVV.

This chain connects TRBV2 to TRBJ1-4, with 7 nucleotides matching TRBD1. V shed 2 bases, J shed 2 bases, and the junction held 8 bases outside the gene matches. Germline-derived CDR1 and CDR2 are SNHLY and FYNNEI. The length of the CDR3 is 17 residues. DNA for the CDR3: TGTGCCAGCAGTGAAAGGGGCAGGGGGTTCACTAATGAAAAACTGTTTTTT. Translation gives CASSERGRGFTNEKLFF.

V gene TRBV9 combines with J gene TRBJ2-5; 11 bases are shared with TRBD2. The germline CDR1 and CDR2 sequences are SGDLS and YYNGEE. CDR3 size: 15 residues. With V trimmed by 3 bases and J by 1 base, 2 bases remained unmatched. CDR3 coding DNA: TGTGCCAGCAGCGCGACTAGCGGGGTCCAAGAGACCCAGTACTTC. Residues: CASSATSGVQETQYF. The full variable domain, its missing parts supplied by reference TRBV9 and TRBJ2-5, is DSGVTQTPKHLITATGQRVTLRCSPRSGDLSVYWYQQSLDQGLQFLIQYYNGEERAKGNILERFSAQQFPDLHSELNLSSLELGDSALYFCASSATSGVQETQYFGPGTRLLVL.

This chain's CDR3 is CASSQEGTGVSSGNTIYF. The CDR3 DNA follows: TGTGCCAGCAGCCAAGAAGGGACAGGCGTCAGCTCAGGAAACACCATATATTTT. The genes are TRBV4-2 and TRBJ1-3; TRBD1 matches 8 bases. In germline, CDR1 is LGHNA, CDR2 YNFKEQ. V lost 0 bases to trimming and J lost 4 bases; unmatched junction nucleotides: 11. The CDR3 loop spans 18 amino acids.

The gene calls are TRBV18 and TRBJ2-3; TRBD1 matches at 11 bases. Germline V gene sequence: CDR1 KGHSH, CDR2 LQKENI. This CDR3 is 15 amino acids long. Trimming cost V 5 bases and J 5 bases; bases outside gene matches: 6. In DNA form, the CDR3 reads TGTGCCAGCTCAACGGGACAGGGGGGAGGAGATACGCAGTATTTT. Encoded protein: CASSTGQGGGDTQYF.

V gene TRBV29-1 combines with J gene TRBJ2-1; TRBD2 matches at 8 bases. The CDR3 covers 12 residues. The J segment lost 15 bases and the V segment lost 0 bases, leaving 7 bases of the junction unmatched. Germline V gene lookup returns CDR1 SQVTM and CDR2 ANQGSEA. CDR3 region: CSVEDPGTRRFF. The CDR3 nucleotides read TGCAGCGTTGAAGATCCCGGGACTAGACGGTTCTTC.